This entry lists 3 T cell receptor beta chains sequenced from one sample in a study of blood T cell repertoires in COVID-19. TCRdb's table, derived via immunoSEQ multiplex PCR, lists solely in-frame clones and lacks some. Of approximately 200,000 clones listed, 86% were seen once; the top ten hold approximately 2.9%. The sample taken for sequencing was peripheral blood. The origin of the receptors is a woman aged 25 to 39 with active or convalescent COVID-19.

The chain joins TRBV7-2 to TRBJ1-5; 7 bases fit TRBD1. CDR3 length: 17 amino acids. Per the germline V gene, CDR1 is SGHTA and CDR2 is FQGNSA. The V and J ends lost 2 bases and 0 bases, in that order; junction bases with no gene match: 7. The CDR3 bases are TGTGCCAGCAGCTTAAGGGACAGCTCATATAGCAATCAGCCCCAGCATTTT. Translated, it gives CASSLRDSSYSNQPQHF.

The chain joins TRBV7-2 to TRBJ2-2; 8 positions match TRBD1. CDR1 is SGHTA, CDR2 FQGNSA, per germline. This CDR3 has 15 residues. V trimming: 5 bases; J trimming: 5 bases; junction bases outside the gene matches: 7. CDR3 loop: CASSTRTGRTGELFF. CDR3 sequence (DNA): TGTGCCAGCAGCACCCGGACAGGGCGGACCGGGGAGCTGTTTTTT. Full variable domain (remainder filled in from reference TRBV7-2 and TRBJ2-2): GAGVSQSPSNKVTEKGKDVELRCDPISGHTALYWYRQSLGQGLEFLIYFQGNSAPDKSGLPSDRFSAERTGGSVSTLTIQRTQQEDSAVYLCASSTRTGRTGELFFGEGSRLTVL.

Details on this clone: Other DNA sequences in the sample encode the same CDR3. The chain is built from TRBV29-1 and TRBJ1-5; 7 bases are a match to TRBD1. Germline values: CDR1 SQVTM, CDR2 ANQGSEA. Germline trimming cut 4 bases from V and 4 bases from J; bases unmatched to any gene: 1. CDR3 length: 12 amino acids. The DNA for the CDR3 is TGCAGCGTTGGACAGGGTAATCAGCCCCAGCATTTT. It encodes CSVGQGNQPQHF.